This TCR beta chain was identified during a study of blood T cell repertoires in COVID-19. In the study overall: Samples taken during acute and convalescent COVID-19 were collected in the United States, Italy and Spain. Sample material is recorded as cDNA or gDNA derived from T cells, B-cell-depleted T cells, or PBMCs.

CDR3 length: 14 amino acids. Germline lookup yields CDR1 LNHDA and CDR2 SQIVND (reference sequence). V gave up 6 bases and J gave up 5 bases; unmatched junction bases: 1. How the authors handled the data: For nucleated cells, counts were estimated from reference gene primer amplification. Assay: immunoSEQ multiplex PCR; the TCRdb copy retains only in-frame clones and omits some. The V and J calls and clone size were taken over from that table, and D and trimming were inferred from the DNA. The data hold about 520,000 clones, with 70% to 90% observed a single time. This sequence originates from a human donor in a cohort sampled during active COVID-19. V usage is TRBV19 and J usage is TRBJ2-3; 14 nucleotides agree with TRBD2. Sequenced sample: peripheral blood. The DNA for the CDR3 is TGTGCCAGTAGGGGACTAGCGGGAGTAGATACGCAGTATTTT. Encoded protein: CASRGLAGVDTQYF.